This entry concerns a single TCR beta chain. The junction differs from germline at one of its ends, possibly a read error. This specimen comes from a study of CDR3 diversity in severe acne. In germline, CDR1 is SGHDT, CDR2 YYEEEE. The CDR3 has 15 amino acids. TCRdb itself ran the PCR reads through MiXCR, one entry per CDR3 protein. The table shows around 83,000 distinct CDR3 sequences, with about 53% occurring only once. This clonotype originated in a male donor with severe acne vulgaris. The chain combines TRBV5-6 with TRBJ1-6, with 7 positions matching TRBD1. The sample was blood. In DNA, the CDR3 is TGTGCCAGCAGCCAGCTTGGACCCGGACAGGAACCCCCCCACTTT. Its translation: CASSQLGPGQEPPHF.